This entry describes one T cell receptor beta chain. Its antigen is not identified. Nominally healthy donors provided the samples, though records likely missed some immune exposures. This entry comes from a study of cytomegalovirus exposure and HLA in healthy donors. Study results and caveats: In an earlier analysis, most TCR beta V segments were productive about 90% or about 30% of the time. An analysis was carried out later, and it reportedly showed fewer N-insertions in an Asian-associated ancestry cluster than the roughly 700-donor mean.

The primer mix had 60 Vbeta and 13 Jbeta primers. The method was immunoSEQ multiplex PCR; TCRdb's version includes in-frame clones alone and lacks a portion of them. The sample carries under 150,000 clones, around 81% recorded once. This CDR3 contains 15 residues. Losses at the gene ends were 6 bases for V and 1 base for J; bases not matched to a gene: 7. Germline CDR1 reads MGHDK; CDR2 reads SYGVNS. Sequencing used PBMCs. This TCR derives from a woman in her 50s in good health and CMV-seronegative. The rearrangement uses TRBV25-1 and TRBJ1-1; TRBD1 aligns across 8 bases. The CDR3 coding sequence is TGTGCCAGCAGGTGGGCAGGGGGCGAGAACACTGAAGCTTTCTTT. Protein sequence: CASRWAGGENTEAFF.